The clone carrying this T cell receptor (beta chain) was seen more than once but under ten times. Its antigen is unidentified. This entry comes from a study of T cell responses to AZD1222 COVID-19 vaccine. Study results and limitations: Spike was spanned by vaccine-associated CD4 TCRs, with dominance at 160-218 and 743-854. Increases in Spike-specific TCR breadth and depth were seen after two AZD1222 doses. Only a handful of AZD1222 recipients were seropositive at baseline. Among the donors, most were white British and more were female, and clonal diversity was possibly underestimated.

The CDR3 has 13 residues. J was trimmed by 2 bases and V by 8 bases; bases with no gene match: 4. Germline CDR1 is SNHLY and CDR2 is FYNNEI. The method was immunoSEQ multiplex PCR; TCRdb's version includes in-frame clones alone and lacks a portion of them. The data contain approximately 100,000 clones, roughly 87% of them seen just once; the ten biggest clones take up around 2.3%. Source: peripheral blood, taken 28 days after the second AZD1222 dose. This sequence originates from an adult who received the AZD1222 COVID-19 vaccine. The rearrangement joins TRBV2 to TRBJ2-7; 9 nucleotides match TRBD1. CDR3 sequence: CASAGQGTYEQYF. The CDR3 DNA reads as TGTGCCAGCGCGGGACAGGGTACCTACGAGCAGTACTTC.